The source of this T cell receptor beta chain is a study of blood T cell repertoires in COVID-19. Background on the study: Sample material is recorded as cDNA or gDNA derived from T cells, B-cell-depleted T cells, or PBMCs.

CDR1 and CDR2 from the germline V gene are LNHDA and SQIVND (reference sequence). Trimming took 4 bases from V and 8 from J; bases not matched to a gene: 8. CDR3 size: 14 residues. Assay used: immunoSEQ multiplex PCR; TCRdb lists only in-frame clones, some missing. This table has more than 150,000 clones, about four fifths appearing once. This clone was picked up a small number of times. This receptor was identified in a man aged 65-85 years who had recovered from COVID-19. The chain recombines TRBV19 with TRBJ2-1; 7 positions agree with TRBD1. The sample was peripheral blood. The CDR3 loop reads CASSKQGPRDEQFF. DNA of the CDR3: TGTGCCAGTAGTAAACAGGGGCCCCGGGATGAGCAGTTCTTC.